This is a list of T cell receptor beta chains from one sample in a study of prognosis after radiotherapy for stage I lung cancer. TCRdb re-analysed the multiplex PCR reads in MiXCR, keeping a single row per CDR3 protein. The repertoire consists of around 11,000 distinct CDR3 sequences, with roughly 56% occurring once and the leading ten covering 7% to 7.5%. Material: PBMCs, obtained before or after stereotactic body radiation therapy (not recorded which). Source of these receptors: a donor aged 50 or older with non-small cell lung cancer. Both conserved end residues are part of each CDR3. A D gene is named only where the DNA matches it firmly. Some rows have no size entry. The others give once, few or many, or a class for an expanded clone.

>TRBJ2-7|-|few|TRBV6-1
CATHPQRPTYEQYF
TGTGCCACGCACCCCCAGCGGCCGACCTACGAGCAGTACTTC
>TRBJ1-3|-|-|TRBV4-3
CASSVRLWSGNTIYF
TGCGCCAGCAGCGTACGTCTCTGGTCTGGAAACACCATATATTTT
>TRBJ2-7|TRBD2|once|TRBV6-2/TRBV6-3
CASSYFCGRGEQYF
TGTGCCAGCAGTTACTTCTGTGGGAGGGGAGAGCAGTACTTC
>TRBJ2-3|TRBD1|-|TRBV6-1
CASRPGQGNIRGDTQYF
TGTGCCAGCAGACCGGGACAGGGGAATATTCGAGGAGATACGCAGTATTTT
>TRBJ2-1|-|-|TRBV6-2/TRBV6-3
CASSSLGEGGVGDEQFF
TGTGCCAGCAGTTCCCTCGGAGAGGGGGGGGTAGGTGATGAGCAGTTCTTC
>TRBJ2-3|TRBD2|once|TRBV7-3
CASSMTSGRTDTQYF
TGTGCCAGCAGCATGACTAGCGGGAGGACAGATACGCAGTATTTT
>TRBJ2-7|-|medium-sized|TRBV14
CASSQVLLTKQYF
TGTGCCAGCAGCCAAGTTCTGCTGACTAAGCAGTACTTC
>TRBJ2-1|-|-|TRBV4-1
CASSQDAARYNEQFF
TGCGCCAGCAGCCAAGATGCCGCCAGGTACAATGAGCAGTTCTTC
>TRBJ2-7|-|medium-sized|TRBV4-2
CASSQVSSRGYEQYF
TGTGCCAGCAGCCAAGTCAGCAGCAGGGGCTACGAGCAGTACTTC
>TRBJ2-2|TRBD2|-|TRBV25-1
CASSETSGTSPGANTGELFF
TGTGCCAGCAGTGAAACATCCGGGACTAGCCCTGGGGCGAACACCGGGGAGCTGTTTTTT
>TRBJ1-5|-|once|TRBV4-1
CASSHRGGQPQHF
TGCGCCAGCAGCCACAGGGGAGGTCAGCCCCAGCATTTT
>TRBJ2-2|-|-|TRBV11-3
CASSTRVRDTGELFF
TGTGCCAGCAGCACCAGGGTCCGTGACACCGGGGAGCTGTTTTTT
>TRBJ1-1|TRBD1|many|TRBV27
CASSWPGQGISEAFF
TGTGCCAGCAGTTGGCCGGGACAGGGGATAAGTGAAGCTTTCTTT
>TRBJ1-1|-|many|TRBV20-1
CSALLNTEAFF
TGCAGTGCGCTATTGAACACTGAAGCTTTCTTT
>TRBJ2-1|TRBD1|medium-sized|TRBV2
CASSDWAGGNEQFF
TGTGCCAGCAGTGATTGGGCAGGGGGTAATGAGCAGTTCTTC
>TRBJ1-2|-|-|TRBV7-9
CASSGTLSYGYTF
TGTGCCAGCAGCGGGACCCTCTCCTATGGCTACACCTTC
>TRBJ1-3|-|-|TRBV7-2
CASSSHTGRGSVNTIYF
TGTGCCAGCAGCTCCCATACTGGACGTGGCTCTGTAAACACCATATATTTT
>TRBJ2-7|TRBD1|-|TRBV9
CASSVSGTGVDEQYF
TGTGCCAGCAGCGTTAGCGGGACAGGGGTTGACGAGCAGTACTTC
>TRBJ2-1|TRBD2|-|TRBV11-1
CASILFLAGVGEQFF
TGTGCCAGCATCTTATTTTTAGCGGGGGTAGGGGAGCAGTTCTTC
>TRBJ2-1|-|-|TRBV6-1
CASRRTDGDEQFF
TGTGCCAGCAGGCGCACGGATGGGGATGAGCAGTTCTTC
>TRBJ1-1|-|-|TRBV20-1
CSAIGRTEAFF
TGCAGTGCTATAGGCCGCACTGAAGCTTTCTTT
>TRBJ1-5|-|few|TRBV7-2
CASSLWGKDQPQHF
TGTGCCAGCAGCTTATGGGGAAAAGATCAGCCCCAGCATTTT
>TRBJ2-5|TRBD1|many|TRBV4-1
CASSQADRGWETQYF
TGCGCCAGCAGCCAAGCGGACAGGGGTTGGGAGACCCAGTACTTC
>TRBJ1-2|-|-|TRBV19
CASSRLPRDQPGYGYTF
TGTGCCAGTAGTAGACTCCCCCGGGACCAACCAGGCTATGGCTACACCTTC
>TRBJ2-3|TRBD2|-|TRBV28
CAIQESGRETKDTQYF
TGTGCCATCCAAGAGTCAGGGCGGGAGACTAAAGATACGCAGTATTTT
>TRBJ1-3|-|medium-sized|TRBV19
CASSQNSGNTIYF
TGTGCCAGTAGTCAGAACTCTGGAAACACCATATATTTT